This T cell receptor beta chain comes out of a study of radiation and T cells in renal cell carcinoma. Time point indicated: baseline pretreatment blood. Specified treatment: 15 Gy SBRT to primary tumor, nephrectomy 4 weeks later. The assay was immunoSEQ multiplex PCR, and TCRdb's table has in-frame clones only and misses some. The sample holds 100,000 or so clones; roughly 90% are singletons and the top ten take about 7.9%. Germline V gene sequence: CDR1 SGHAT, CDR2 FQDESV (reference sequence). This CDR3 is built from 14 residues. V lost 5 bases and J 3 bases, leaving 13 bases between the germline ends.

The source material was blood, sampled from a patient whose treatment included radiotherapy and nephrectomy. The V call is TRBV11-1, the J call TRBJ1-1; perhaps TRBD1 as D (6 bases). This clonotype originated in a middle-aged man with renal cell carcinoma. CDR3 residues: CASSLTGWDTEAFF. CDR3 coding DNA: TGTGCCAGCAGCCTTACAGGGTGGGACACTGAAGCTTTCTTT. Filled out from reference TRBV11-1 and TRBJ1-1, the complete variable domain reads EAEVAQSPRYKITEKSQAVAFWCDPISGHATLYWYRQILGQGPELLVQFQDESVVDDSQLPKDRFSAERLKGVDSTLKIQPAELGDSAMYLCASSLTGWDTEAFFGQGTRLTVV.